This T cell receptor beta chain is from a study of blood T cell repertoires in COVID-19. Study overall: In each case, the material was cDNA or gDNA derived from T cells, B-cell-depleted T cells, or PBMCs.

Authors' analysis steps: Amplification from reference gene primers served as the basis for estimated nucleated cell counts. Clones were read by immunoSEQ multiplex PCR, and TCRdb kept only the in-frame ones, dropping some. The DNA gave D and trimming, while V, J and clone size come from that table. The sample includes 300,000 to 400,000 clones, about 87% of them seen just once. Enrolled during active infection, Seattle patients were then followed longitudinally. The sample taken for sequencing was peripheral blood. The sequence was obtained from a woman in her fifties or sixties with COVID-19, enrolled during active disease.

Written as DNA, the CDR3 is TGTGCCAGCAGCGTCGGGACAGGGGGCTATGGCTACACCTTC. Translated, it gives CASSVGTGGYGYTF. The rearrangement links TRBV9 to TRBJ1-2; 11 bases line up with TRBD1. Trimming at V came to 2 bases and at J to 4 bases, leaving 1 base not matched to a gene. CDR1 and CDR2 (germline): SGDLS, YYNGEE. The CDR3 covers 14 residues.